The 20 T cell receptor beta chains below all came from one sample that was sequenced in a study of blood T cells in healthy people across ages. Through a sample-barcoded 5' primer and a J-beta primer mix, a second PCR was run for roughly 6 to 11 cycles. TCRdb ran MiXCR on the 5' RACE reads and lists one entry per CDR3 protein. Among about 1,400,000 distinct CDR3 sequences listed, roughly 40% were seen once. Sequenced material: blood. These receptors came from a woman aged 18-29 years in good health.

The chain is built from TRBV20-1 and TRBJ2-7, with 7 positions matching TRBD2. This CDR3 has 14 amino acids. CDR1 is DFQATT and CDR2 is SNEGSKA in the germline V gene (reference sequence). Unmatched junction bases numbered 9, after V lost 5 bases and J lost 2 bases. The chain's CDR3 is CSAVPLGGAYEQYF. CDR3 DNA sequence: TGCAGTGCTGTCCCTTTGGGGGGGGCCTACGAGCAGTACTTC.

V is TRBV20-1 and J is TRBJ1-4; possible D gene TRBD1, 5 bases. Germline CDR1 DFQATT, CDR2 SNEGSKA (reference sequence). The length of the CDR3 is 16 residues. V was clipped by 1 base and J by 4 bases, with 16 bases between them. The CDR3 sequence is CSARVYGAGINEKLFF. The DNA of the CDR3 is TGCAGTGCTAGAGTGTACGGGGCAGGGATTAATGAAAAACTGTTTTTT.

In regard to this clonotype: A far bigger clonotype differs at one base, so this is likely a read error. The chain employs TRBV7-6 and TRBJ2-5; 7 bases align to TRBD2. The CDR3 length is 13 residues. From germline, CDR1 is SGHVS and CDR2 FNYEAQ. V was clipped by 5 bases and J by 11 bases; unmatched bases: 11. The CDR3, as DNA: TGTGCCAGCAGCCCGGGACTATCCTACGTGCAGTACTTC. Its protein product is CASSPGLSYVQYF.

Only a few counts were recorded for this clonotype. This chain uses TRBV20-1 with TRBJ1-2; D remains ambiguous. The CDR3 runs to 11 residues. CDR1 is DFQATT and CDR2 is SNEGSKA in the germline V gene (reference sequence). With 5 bases removed from V and 7 bases from J, the gap between germline ends came to 11 bases. CDR3 sequence (DNA): TGCAGTGCTCCCTGGGCGGGTGGCTACACCTTC. It translates to CSAPWAGGYTF.

This clonotype has only a few counts. The V and J genes are TRBV25-1 and TRBJ2-1; the match to TRBD2 covers 7 bases. The CDR3 contains 17 residues. Trimming cost V 4 bases and J 5 bases; bases outside gene matches: 14. CDR1 MGHDK and CDR2 SYGVNS come from the germline V gene. CDR3 sequence (DNA): TGTGCCAGCAGTGGGATCGGTGGGGGAGGGCCCCACAATGAGCAGTTCTTC. Translated, it gives CASSGIGGGGPHNEQFF.

This rearrangement joins TRBV5-8 to TRBJ2-7; 9 positions match TRBD1. The CDR3 totals 17 residues. CDR1 SGHTS and CDR2 YDEGEE come from the germline V gene. The ends lost 0 bases at V and 2 bases at J; junction bases unmatched: 9. The CDR3 DNA sequence: TGTGCCAGCAGCTTGGATACCGGGACAGGGTTCCCCTACGAGCAGTACTTC. It encodes CASSLDTGTGFPYEQYF.

In this sample, this clonotype turned up a few times. The chain combines TRBV7-2 with TRBJ2-1; D gene unclear. V was trimmed by 6 bases and J by 6 bases, leaving 9 bases between them. CDR1 is SGHTA and CDR2 is FQGNSA in the germline V gene. CDR3 length: 12 residues. In DNA, the CDR3 is TGTGCCAGCAGACCAGCTGGCAATGAGCAGTTCTTC. It encodes CASRPAGNEQFF.

The V gene is TRBV20-1, the J gene TRBJ2-5, with TRBD2 identical over 8 bases. The CDR3 runs to 15 residues. Germline-derived CDR1 and CDR2 are DFQATT and SNEGSKA (reference sequence). V lost 3 bases to trimming and J lost 11 bases; unmatched junction nucleotides: 17. CDR3 sequence (DNA): TGCAGTGCTAGTCTCGGACTAGCACCGTCGAATGAGCAGTACTTC. Translated, it gives CSASLGLAPSNEQYF.

A few counts support this clonotype. The chain links TRBV12-3 or TRBV12-4 to TRBJ2-1; TRBD2 matches at 12 bases. CDR3 length equals 16 residues. Trimming cost V 4 bases and J 6 bases; bases outside gene matches: 7. CDR3 region: CASSSAGTSGRNEQFF. CDR3 coding DNA: TGTGCCAGCAGTTCAGCCGGGACTAGCGGGCGCAATGAGCAGTTCTTC.

Ten or more counts support this clonotype. V is TRBV5-1 and J is TRBJ2-1; the D gene is possibly TRBD1 (6 bases). V gave up 0 bases and J gave up 6 bases, with 10 bases separating them. The CDR3 is 14 residues long. Germline loops: CDR1 SGHRS, CDR2 YFSETQ. For the CDR3, the DNA is TGCGCCAGCAGCTTGGCGACAGGAACCAATGAGCAGTTCTTC. Translated: CASSLATGTNEQFF. Supplemented by reference TRBV5-1 and TRBJ2-1, the full variable domain reads KAGVTQTPRYLIKTRGQQVTLSCSPISGHRSVSWYQQTPGQGLQFLFEYFSETQRNKGNFPGRFSGRQFSNSRSEMNVSTLELGDSALYLCASSLATGTNEQFFGPGTRLTVL.

V is TRBV27 and J is TRBJ1-5; no clear D. Germline V gene lookup returns CDR1 MNHEY and CDR2 SMNVEV (reference sequence). The germline V and J ends were trimmed by 3 bases and 3 bases, with 12 bases remaining between them. The CDR3 is 15 residues long. The CDR3 loop is CASSFRNSHNQPQHF. Here the CDR3 DNA reads TGTGCCAGCAGTTTCAGGAACAGCCACAATCAGCCCCAGCATTTT.

The V gene is TRBV6-4, the J gene TRBJ1-5; tentative D call: TRBD1 (5 bases). Trimming took 8 bases from V and 4 from J, leaving 6 bases between them. The V gene's germline CDR1 is MRHNA and CDR2 SNTAGT. This CDR3 spans 11 amino acids. The CDR3 region has the DNA TGTGCCAGCTACAGGAATCAGCCCCAGCATTTT. As protein: CASYRNQPQHF.

This chain uses TRBV25-1 with TRBJ2-5; a possible D gene is TRBD1 (5 bases). The CDR3 has 13 residues. The V and J ends lost 1 base and 4 bases respectively, with 7 bases between them. From germline, CDR1 is MGHDK and CDR2 SYGVNS. The CDR3 region has the DNA TGTGCCAGCAGTGAATCCCAGGGAGAGACCCAGTACTTC. It yields the protein CASSESQGETQYF. The full variable domain, completed using reference TRBV25-1 and TRBJ2-5, is EADIYQTPRYLVIGTGKKITLECSQTMGHDKMYWYQQDPGMELHLIHYSYGVNSTEKGDLSSESTVSRIRTEHFPLTLESARPSHTSQYLCASSESQGETQYFGPGTRLLVL.

This clonotype was picked up a small number of times. The chain links TRBV2 to TRBJ1-1; D gene uncertain. The CDR3 sequence is 12 residues long. Germline assignment: CDR1 SNHLY and CDR2 FYNNEI. Deletions cut 1 base from V and 8 bases from J, with 8 bases between. CDR3 region: CASSEDNSEAFF. CDR3 nucleotides: TGTGCCAGCAGTGAAGACAATTCCGAAGCTTTCTTT.

This rearrangement joins TRBV27 to TRBJ2-7, with D perhaps matching TRBD1 or TRBD2 (5 bases each). V dropped 3 bases and J dropped 3 bases, with 12 bases sitting between them. There are 14 residues in the CDR3. Germline CDR1 and CDR2: MNHEY and SMNVEV (reference sequence). CDR3 sequence reads: CASSFTGADYEQYF. The CDR3 DNA follows: TGTGCCAGCAGTTTCACCGGGGCCGACTACGAGCAGTACTTC.

This clonotype appeared once. One end of the junction is discordant with germline, which a read error may explain. The chain couples TRBV2 to TRBJ1-5; D might be TRBD1 (5 bases). The germline gives CDR1 SNHLY, CDR2 FYNNEI. The CDR3 is 15 amino acids. The CDR3 spells CTSSVAGEDYQPQHF. The CDR3 DNA is TGTACCAGCAGTGTGGCGGGGGAAGATTATCAGCCCCAGCATTTT. The full variable domain, rest sourced from reference TRBV2 and TRBJ1-5, is EPEVTQTPSHQVTQMGQEVILRCVPISNHLYFYWYRQILGQKVEFLVSFYNNEISEKSEIFDDQFSVERPDGSNFTLKIRSTKLEDSAMYFCTSSVAGEDYQPQHFGDGTRLSIL.

In its sample, this clonotype was seen a few times. The J gene is TRBJ2-1, the V gene TRBV20-1, with D tentatively TRBD1 or TRBD2 (5 bases each). V lost 5 bases to trimming and J lost 4 bases, with 15 bases between them. This CDR3 is 14 amino acids long. Germline loops: CDR1 DFQATT, CDR2 SNEGSKA (reference sequence). The CDR3 here is CSAESGTEYNEQFF. CDR3 bases: TGCAGTGCTGAATCCGGGACGGAGTACAATGAGCAGTTCTTC.

The chain joins TRBV4-1 to TRBJ2-1, with D unresolved. CDR3 length: 15 amino acids. Trimming took off 0 bases at V and 5 bases at J, with 11 bases between the two ends. Looked up from germline, CDR1 is MGHRA and CDR2 is YSYEKL. The DNA for the CDR3 is TGCGCCAGCAGCCAAGAGGCTCTCCGGGACAATGAGCAGTTCTTC. Its protein is CASSQEALRDNEQFF.

The chain is built from TRBV14 and TRBJ2-5; 8 bases map to TRBD1. The assigned J gene may be wrong: the sequence end matches TRBJ2-7 better. The CDR3 consists of 15 residues. Per germline, CDR1 SGHDN and CDR2 FVKESK. This CDR3 is CASSGWTGSFDEQYF. For the CDR3, the DNA is TGTGCCAGCAGCGGATGGACAGGGAGTTTCGACGAGCAGTACTTC.

This clonotype occurred a few times. The rearrangement uses TRBV4-1 and TRBJ1-1, with D possibly matching TRBD1 (6 bases). This CDR3 has 14 residues. In germline, CDR1 is MGHRA, CDR2 YSYEKL. Trimming pared 1 base from V and 3 bases from J, leaving 9 bases between. DNA of the CDR3: TGCGCCAGCAGCCAAGGATCAGGGGACACTGAAGCTTTCTTT. This codes for CASSQGSGDTEAFF.